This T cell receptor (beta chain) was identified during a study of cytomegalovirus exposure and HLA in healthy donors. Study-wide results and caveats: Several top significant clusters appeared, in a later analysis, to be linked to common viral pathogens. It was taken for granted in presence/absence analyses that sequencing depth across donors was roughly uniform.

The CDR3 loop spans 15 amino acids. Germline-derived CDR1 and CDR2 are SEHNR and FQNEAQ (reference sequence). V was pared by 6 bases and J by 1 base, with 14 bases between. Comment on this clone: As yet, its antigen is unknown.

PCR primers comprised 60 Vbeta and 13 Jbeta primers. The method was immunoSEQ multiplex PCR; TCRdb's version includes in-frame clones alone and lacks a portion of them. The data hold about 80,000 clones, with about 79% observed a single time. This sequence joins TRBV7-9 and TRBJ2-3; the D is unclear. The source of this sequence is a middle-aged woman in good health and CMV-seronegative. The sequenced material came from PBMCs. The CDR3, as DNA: TGTGCCAGCAGTACACCTCTCGCGGGCACAGATACGCAGTATTTT. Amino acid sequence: CASSTPLAGTDTQYF.